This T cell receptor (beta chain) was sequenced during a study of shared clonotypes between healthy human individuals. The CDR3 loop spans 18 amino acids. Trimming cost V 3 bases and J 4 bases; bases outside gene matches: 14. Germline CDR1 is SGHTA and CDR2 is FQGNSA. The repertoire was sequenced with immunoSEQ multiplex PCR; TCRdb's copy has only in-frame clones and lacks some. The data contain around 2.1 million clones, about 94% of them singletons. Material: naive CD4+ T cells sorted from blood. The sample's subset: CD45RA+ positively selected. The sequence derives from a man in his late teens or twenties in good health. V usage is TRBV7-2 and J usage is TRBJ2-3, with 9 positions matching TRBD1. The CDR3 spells CASSFPGRDRVYSDTQYF. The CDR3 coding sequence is TGTGCCAGCAGCTTCCCCGGAAGGGACAGGGTGTATTCAGATACGCAGTATTTT.